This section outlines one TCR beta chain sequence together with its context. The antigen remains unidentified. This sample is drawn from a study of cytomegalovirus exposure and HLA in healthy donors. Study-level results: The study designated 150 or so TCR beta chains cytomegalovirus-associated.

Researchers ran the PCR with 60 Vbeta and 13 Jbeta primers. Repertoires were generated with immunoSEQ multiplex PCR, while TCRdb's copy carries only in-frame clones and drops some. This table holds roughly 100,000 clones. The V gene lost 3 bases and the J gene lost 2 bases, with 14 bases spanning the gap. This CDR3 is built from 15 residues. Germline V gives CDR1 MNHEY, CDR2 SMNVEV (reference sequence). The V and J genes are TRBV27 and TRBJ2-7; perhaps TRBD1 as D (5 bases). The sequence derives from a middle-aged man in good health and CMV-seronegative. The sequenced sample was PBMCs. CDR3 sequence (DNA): TGTGCCAGCAGTTTCGGAACAGGAATCACCTACGAGCAGTACTTC. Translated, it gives CASSFGTGITYEQYF.